A single T cell receptor beta chain is shown here with its context. The specificity of this receptor is unknown. Qualities for individual bases were not recorded, and no much larger clone is one base off. The sample belongs to a study of blood T cell repertoires in COVID-19 (TCRdb year 2020). Regarding the complete study: Samples from collaborators originated in the United States, Italy and Spain and spanned both the acute and convalescent phases of COVID-19. The dataset comprised deeply sampled blood TCRbeta repertoires from subjects exposed to, actively infected with, or recovered from COVID-19. The material from the prospective study consisted of cDNA or gDNA derived from T cells, B-cell-depleted T cells, or PBMCs. Samples were obtained from the ongoing ImmuneRACE study (first 160 participants) and from some 1,200 subjects provided by 6 global collaborators. Nearly every sample came with metadata listing a de-identified subject ID, COVID-19 status, age in years and sex. Where HLA class I and class II types were available, the types were taken from metadata supplied by the sample provider, not from assay-based typing. The repertoires were released in a freely available public database meant as a resource for research on the immune response to SARS-CoV-2. Results the study describes overall, beyond this receptor: Clinical and demographic metadata were provided uncurated, with the amount varying by source and participant.

Enrolling through a virtual design, the prospective study's participants ranged in age from roughly 18 to 89 years and lived across 20 to 25 United States geographic areas. In the prospective study, cohorts were assigned on the basis of participant-reported clinical history obtained from a screening survey and a study questionnaire. Recovered participants in ImmuneRACE Cohort 3 were defined as having two consecutive negative NP/OP PCR tests, clearance from a healthcare professional, or resolution of symptoms. In the prospective study, mobile phlebotomists collected whole blood, serum and a nasopharyngeal or oropharyngeal swab from each participant. Prospective study participants could optionally give additional blood draws and questionnaires over an approximately two-month period. Blood samples from the prospective study were shipped frozen or at room temperature prior to DNA extraction. TCRbeta CDR3 regions were amplified from genomic DNA using the immunoSEQ Assay, a bias-controlled multiplex PCR. Processing in the source paper ran as follows. The number of nucleated cells in each sample was estimated from the amplification of reference gene primers within the assay. To quantify the absolute abundance of each unique TCRbeta CDR3 rearrangement, sequence reads were collapsed and filtered. Productive Simpson clonality was computed per sample as the square root of Simpson's diversity index over productive rearrangements. TCRdb limited this immuneACCESS table to in-frame rearrangements with V and J called. A share of clones is missing; checked studies link under half to unresolved V genes, and the rest is unexplained. The V and J calls and clone size are taken from that table; D and trimming were inferred from the DNA. Across this sample there are 190,000 or so clones, with about 83% seen only once. Of the sample, over 7% falls within the top ten clones.

The CDR3, from cysteine to phenylalanine, totals 15 residues. Left in the record is the CDR3 DNA by itself, 45 bases read in frame from the first base. The V and J ends are trimmed by 4 bases and 14 bases, leaving 24 bases between them. The germline V gene sets CDR1 to MGHRA and CDR2 to YSYEKL. The TCR originated in a woman between 25 and 40 years old who had recovered from COVID-19. Recombination linked TRBV4-1 to TRBJ2-1; the D region possibly corresponds to TRBD2 (5 bases align). The sample consisted of PBMCs or T cells enriched from blood (not recorded which). The CDR3 protein sequence reads: CASSPTEEDRKEEFF. The nucleotide sequence is TGCGCCAGCAGCCCCACGGAGGAGGATAGAAAAGAGGAGTTCTTC.